Below, 24 T cell receptor beta chains from the same sample are listed, as sequenced in a study of blood T cell repertoires in COVID-19. Generated by immunoSEQ multiplex PCR, the TCRdb table keeps only in-frame clones and is missing some. The sample holds over 100,000 clones; about 85% are singletons and the top ten take roughly 2%. Sequencing was carried out using peripheral blood. All receptors derive from a man aged 50 to 60 with active COVID-19.

The genes are TRBV19 and TRBJ1-2; a weak D match, TRBD1 (6 bases). Germline loops: CDR1 LNHDA, CDR2 SQIVND (reference sequence). This CDR3 is 14 amino acids long. V lost 3 bases and J lost 2, with 10 bases in between. Here the CDR3 reads CASSIPQGNYGYTF. The CDR3 nucleotides are TGTGCCAGTAGTATCCCCCAGGGGAACTATGGCTACACCTTC.

This chain links TRBV11-2 with TRBJ2-2; 9 positions agree with TRBD2. In germline, CDR1 is SGHAT, CDR2 FQNNGV. The V gene end was trimmed by 5 bases and the J gene end by 5 bases; junction bases not matched to a gene: 9. The CDR3 totals 16 residues. CDR3 region: CASSKNSGGQTGELFF. The CDR3 DNA reads TGTGCCAGCAGCAAGAATAGCGGGGGCCAGACCGGGGAGCTGTTTTTT.

V usage is TRBV6-5 and J usage is TRBJ2-7; weak D call: TRBD1 (5 bases). Trimming shortened V by 2 bases and J by 3 bases, and 11 bases separated the two germline ends. The V gene's germline CDR1 is MNHEY and CDR2 SVGAGI. The CDR3 is made up of 14 amino acids. As DNA, the CDR3 is TGTGCCAGCAGTTACCAGGGTCAGCACTACGAGCAGTACTTC. It yields the protein CASSYQGQHYEQYF.

The J gene is TRBJ1-5, the V gene TRBV2; possible D gene TRBD1, 5 bases. This CDR3 has 14 amino acids. CDR1 and CDR2 from the germline V gene are SNHLY and FYNNEI. The V gene lost 3 bases and the J gene lost 5 bases, with 11 bases spanning the gap. CDR3 residues: CASSDRGKDQPQHF. The CDR3 nucleotides read TGTGCCAGCAGTGACCGGGGGAAGGATCAGCCCCAGCATTTT.

The rearrangement joins TRBV5-1 to TRBJ2-4; 7 nucleotides match TRBD2. Germline V lookup: CDR1 SGHRS, CDR2 YFSETQ. The ends lost 1 base at V and 1 base at J; junction bases unmatched: 5. The length of the CDR3 is 16 residues. The CDR3 here is CASSLFSRGAKNIQYF. CDR3 bases: TGCGCCAGCAGCTTGTTTTCGCGGGGGGCCAAAAACATTCAGTACTTC.

This sequence joins TRBV10-3 and TRBJ2-7; D remains ambiguous. This CDR3 has 13 residues. Germline-derived CDR1 and CDR2 are ENHRY and SYGVKD. The ends were cut back, 10 bases at V and 6 bases at J, with 19 bases in the middle. This CDR3 reads CATAQHLAPEQYF. The CDR3 coding sequence is TGTGCCACCGCACAACACCTGGCCCCCGAGCAGTACTTC.

The V and J genes are TRBV3-1 (or the pseudogene TRBV3-2) and TRBJ2-3, with D possibly TRBD1 on 6 matching bases. V was clipped by 1 base and J by 2 bases, with 7 bases between them. This CDR3 spans 14 amino acids. Germline V gene data show CDR1 as LGHDT and CDR2 as YNNKEL (reference sequence). DNA for the CDR3: TGTGCCAGCAGCCAAGGGGGACACACAGATACGCAGTATTTT. Its protein product is CASSQGGHTDTQYF.

The chain combines TRBV6-1 with TRBJ1-5, with 9 nucleotides matching TRBD1. This CDR3 has 14 residues. Trimming removed 5 bases from V and 7 bases from J; junction bases left unmatched: 6. CDR1 and CDR2 (germline): MNHNS, SASEGT. CDR3 protein: CASSSPDRGQPQHF. CDR3 sequence (DNA): TGTGCCAGCAGTTCCCCCGACAGGGGGCAGCCCCAGCATTTT.

J is TRBJ1-2 and V is TRBV2, with a possible D match to TRBD1 (6 bases). Germline V gene sequence: CDR1 SNHLY, CDR2 FYNNEI. V dropped 1 base and J dropped 4 bases, with 13 bases sitting between them. This CDR3 has 15 residues. The CDR3 nucleotides are TGTGCCAGCAGTGAAGACAGGGCGTTGGGCTATGGCTACACCTTC. Amino acids: CASSEDRALGYGYTF.

The sample holds one count of this clone. The J gene is TRBJ2-7, the V gene TRBV12-3 or TRBV12-4; D is uncertain. This CDR3 is 13 amino acids long. Trimming took 1 base from V and 3 from J, leaving 7 bases between them. In DNA form, the CDR3 reads TGTGCCAGCAGTTTAGTCCAGAACTACGAGCAGTACTTC. This codes for CASSLVQNYEQYF.

The chain is built from TRBV12-2 and TRBJ1-2. TRBV12-2 is labeled a pseudogene. CDR3 length equals 16 residues. The CDR3 coding sequence is TGTGCAAGTCGCTTAGTATACTTAGCTATCGACTATGGCTACACCTTC. Translation gives CASRLVYLAIDYGYTF.

The J gene is TRBJ2-7, the V gene TRBV4-1; possible D gene TRBD1, 6 bases. CDR1 and CDR2 from the germline V gene are MGHRA and YSYEKL. V shed 4 bases and J shed 6 bases, with 19 bases lying between them. The CDR3 runs to 15 residues. The CDR3 here is CASSPLELGAIEQYF. The CDR3 region has the DNA TGCGCCAGCAGCCCACTTGAGTTGGGGGCTATCGAGCAGTACTTC.

The chain recombines TRBV5-5 with TRBJ2-3; TRBD1 matches at 8 bases. Germline V lookup: CDR1 SGHKS, CDR2 YYEKEE (reference sequence). The junction had 13 bases not matched to a gene; V was cut back by 5 bases and J by 5 bases. This CDR3 is built from 16 residues. The CDR3 DNA is TGTGCCAGCAGTAACTATGCAGGGGGCCAGGTAGATACGCAGTATTTT. Its protein is CASSNYAGGQVDTQYF.

The rearrangement joins TRBV5-1 to TRBJ2-3, with 7 positions matching TRBD2. The J segment lost 8 bases and the V segment lost 4 bases, leaving 10 bases of the junction unmatched. The CDR3 is 14 amino acids. In germline, CDR1 is SGHRS, CDR2 YFSETQ. The CDR3 is CASSGGTTQITQYF. CDR3 sequence (DNA): TGCGCCAGCAGCGGGGGGACTACCCAGATTACGCAGTATTTT.

This chain uses TRBV15 with TRBJ1-5; no clear D. Germline V CDR1 and CDR2: LNHNV, YYDKDF (reference sequence). Trimming left V 0 bases short and J 5 bases short, with 8 bases between. The CDR3 spans 14 residues. The CDR3 spells CATSRDPGDQPQHF. CDR3 nucleotide sequence: TGTGCCACCAGCAGAGATCCGGGAGATCAGCCCCAGCATTTT.

The chain combines TRBV12-3 or TRBV12-4 with TRBJ2-5, with D uncertain. V was pared by 5 bases and J by 5 bases, with 12 bases between. The CDR3 loop spans 13 amino acids. The CDR3, as DNA: TGTGCCAGCAGTCCTCGAGTCGTGGAGACCCAGTACTTC. It codes for CASSPRVVETQYF.

This clone was counted between two and nine times. The CDR3 DNA sequence: TGTGCCAGCAGACGGGGGACAGGTTTTTCACCCCTCCACTTT. Translation: CASRRGTGFSPLHF. This sequence joins TRBV6-5 and TRBJ1-6; 8 bases fit TRBD1. The germline V gene has CDR1 MNHEY and CDR2 SVGAGI. The ends lost 6 bases at V and 9 bases at J; junction bases unmatched: 7. The CDR3 consists of 14 residues.

This chain uses TRBV19 with TRBJ1-2; D possibly corresponds to TRBD1 (6 bases). Germline lookup yields CDR1 LNHDA and CDR2 SQIVND (reference sequence). V lost 10 bases to trimming and J lost 2 bases, with 17 bases between them. This CDR3 spans 14 amino acids. In nucleotides, the CDR3 is TGTGCCATCGGATGGGAGCAGGGGAACTATGGCTACACCTTC. It yields the protein CAIGWEQGNYGYTF.

The chain uses TRBV10-3 and TRBJ2-2; a weak D match, TRBD1 (6 bases). Trimming took 10 bases from V and 8 from J, leaving 17 bases between them. This CDR3 is built from 13 residues. Germline CDR1 ENHRY, CDR2 SYGVKD. This chain's CDR3 is CATERGGSGELFF. CDR3 sequence (DNA): TGTGCCACTGAGCGTGGGGGCAGTGGGGAGCTGTTTTTT.

The V gene is TRBV4-1, the J gene TRBJ2-3; 12 bases map to TRBD2. This CDR3 comprises 17 residues. Germline CDR1 MGHRA, CDR2 YSYEKL. After removal of 4 bases from V and 4 bases from J, the junction contained 9 bases not matched to a gene. CDR3 sequence: CASSRTLAGGLADTQYF. The CDR3 nucleotides read TGCGCCAGCAGCCGAACACTAGCGGGGGGCCTCGCAGATACGCAGTATTTT.

V is TRBV3-1 (or the pseudogene TRBV3-2) and J is TRBJ1-5; TRBD1 aligns across 9 bases. The J segment lost 7 bases and the V segment lost 5 bases, leaving 9 bases of the junction unmatched. The CDR3 is made up of 15 amino acids. Germline-derived CDR1 and CDR2 are LGHDT and YNNKEL (reference sequence). The CDR3 spells CASSSRDRVGQPQHF. The CDR3 nucleotides read TGTGCCAGCAGCTCCCGGGACAGGGTTGGACAGCCCCAGCATTTT.

The rearrangement joins TRBV7-9 to TRBJ2-1; D possibly corresponds to TRBD2 (7 bases). This CDR3 comprises 13 residues. CDR1 is SEHNR and CDR2 is FQNEAQ in the germline V gene (reference sequence). Trimming stripped 2 bases from V and 7 bases from J, with 9 bases between. CDR3 bases: TGTGCCAGCAGCTTACGGGGGGCGAATGAGCAGTTCTTC. It codes for CASSLRGANEQFF.

The rearrangement uses TRBV19 and TRBJ2-7; 10 bases align to TRBD1. Germline V CDR1 and CDR2: LNHDA, SQIVND (reference sequence). This CDR3 comprises 15 residues. With V trimmed by 6 bases and J by 6 bases, 11 bases remained unmatched. In nucleotides, the CDR3 is TGTGCCAGTAGCACCCTTGGACAGGGGGATCGCGAGCAGTACTTC. Protein sequence: CASSTLGQGDREQYF.

This clone has just a few counts. The chain links TRBV6-6 to TRBJ1-3; 7 bases are a match to TRBD1. With 6 bases clipped from V and 4 bases from J, the junction kept 6 bases outside the gene matches. CDR3 length equals 14 residues. The germline V gene encodes CDR1 MNHNY and CDR2 SVGAGI (reference sequence). CDR3 in DNA: TGTGCCAGCAGATCACAGGGGAAAGGAAACACCATATATTTT. This gives the protein CASRSQGKGNTIYF.